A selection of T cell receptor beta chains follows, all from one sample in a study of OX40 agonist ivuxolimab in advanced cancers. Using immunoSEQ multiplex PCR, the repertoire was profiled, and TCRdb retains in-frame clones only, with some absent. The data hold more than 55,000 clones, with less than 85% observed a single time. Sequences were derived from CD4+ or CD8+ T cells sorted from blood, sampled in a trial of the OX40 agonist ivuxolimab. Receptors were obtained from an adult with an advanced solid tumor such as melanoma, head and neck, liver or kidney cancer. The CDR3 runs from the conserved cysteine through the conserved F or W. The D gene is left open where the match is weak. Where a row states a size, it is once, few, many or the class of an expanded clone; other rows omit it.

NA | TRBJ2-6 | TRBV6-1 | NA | TGTGCCAGCAGTGAAAGGAGAGCGGGGACACGTTTCTCTGGGGCCAACGTCCTGACTTTC | CASSERRAGTRFSGANVLTF
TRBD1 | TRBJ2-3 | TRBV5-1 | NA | TGCGCCAGCAGCTTGCGGGACAGAGCTAGCACAGATACGCAGTATTTT | CASSLRDRASTDTQYF
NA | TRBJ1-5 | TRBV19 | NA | TGTGCCAGTAGGGTAGGAGTTCAGCCCCAGCATTTT | CASRVGVQPQHF
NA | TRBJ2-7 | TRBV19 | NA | TGTGCCAGTACTCGAGGGGGGACAGAAGCCTACGAGCAGTACTTC | CASTRGGTEAYEQYF
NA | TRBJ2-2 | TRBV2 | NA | TGTGCCAGCAGACCTCTAGCGAACACCGGGGAGCTGTTTTTT | CASRPLANTGELFF
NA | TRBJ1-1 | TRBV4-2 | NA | TGTGCCAGCAGCCTAGAAGGGGAAAGTTTGGGTACTGAAGCTTTCTTT | CASSLEGESLGTEAFF
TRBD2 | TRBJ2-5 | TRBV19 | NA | TGTGCCAGTAGTAGCGCGGGGGGGGGTCAAGAGACCCAGTACTTC | CASSSAGGGQETQYF
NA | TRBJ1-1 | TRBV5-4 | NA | TGTGCCAGCAGCTTGGTGGGATCCTTAAACACTGAAGCTTTCTTT | CASSLVGSLNTEAFF
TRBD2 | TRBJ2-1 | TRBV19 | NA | TGTGCCAGTAAAGAGCTAGCGGACTTGGAGCAGTTCTTC | CASKELADLEQFF
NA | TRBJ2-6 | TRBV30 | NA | TGTGCCTGGAATAGGGGGGGCGCTGGGGCCAACGTCCTGACTTTC | CAWNRGGAGANVLTF
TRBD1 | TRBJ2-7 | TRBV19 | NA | TGTGCCAGTAGCACTCTCGGACAGGTTGCCTACGAGCAGTACTTC | CASSTLGQVAYEQYF
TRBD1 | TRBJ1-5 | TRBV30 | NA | TGTGCCTGGCGCCAGGGGGCCGATCAGCCCCAGCATTTT | CAWRQGADQPQHF
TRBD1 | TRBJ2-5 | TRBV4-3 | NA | TGCGCCAGCAGCCAAGATGCGCCTACAGGGGCGGGAGAGACCCAGTACTTC | CASSQDAPTGAGETQYF
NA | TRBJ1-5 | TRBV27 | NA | TGTGCCAGCAGTCCCCCGGGATGGGGCGGTCAGCCCCAGCATTTT | CASSPPGWGGQPQHF
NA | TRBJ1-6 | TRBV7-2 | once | TGTGCCAGCAGCCGGGACTCCCCGAGCTCCTATAATTCACCCCTCCACTTT | CASSRDSPSSYNSPLHF
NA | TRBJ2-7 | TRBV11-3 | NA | TGTGCCAGCAGCTTAGGGGTACACGAGCAGTACTTC | CASSLGVHEQYF
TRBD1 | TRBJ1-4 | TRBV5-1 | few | TGCGCCAGCAGCTTGGGGACAGGGGAGGGAAAACTGTTTTTT | CASSLGTGEGKLFF
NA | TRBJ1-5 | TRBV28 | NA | TGTGCCAGCGTTGGGGTTAACAATCAGCCCCAGCATTTT | CASVGVNNQPQHF
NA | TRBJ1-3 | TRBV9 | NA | TGTGCCAGCAGCGTAGGGGAGGGGCCCGGAAACACCATATATTTT | CASSVGEGPGNTIYF
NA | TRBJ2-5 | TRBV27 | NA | TGTGCCAGCAGTTTAACACGGACAAACGCCCAAGAGACCCAGTACTTC | CASSLTRTNAQETQYF
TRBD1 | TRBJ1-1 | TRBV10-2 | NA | TGCGCCAGCAGTGAACAGGGGTGGGTCACTGAAGCTTTCTTT | CASSEQGWVTEAFF
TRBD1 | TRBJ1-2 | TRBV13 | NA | TGTGCCAGCAGCTTGTACAGGGGTGGCTACACCTTC | CASSLYRGGYTF
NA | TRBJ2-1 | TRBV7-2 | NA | TGTGCCAGCAGCTTAGACAGGGCGCTTGAGCAGTTCTTC | CASSLDRALEQFF
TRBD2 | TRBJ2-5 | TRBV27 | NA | TGTGCCAGCACCTCCGGGGGGGGGCTAGGGGAGACCCAGTACTTC | CASTSGGGLGETQYF